This T cell receptor (beta chain) appears in the sequencing data of a study of cytomegalovirus exposure and HLA in healthy donors. Primers: 60 Vbeta forward and 13 Jbeta reverse. TCRdb keeps only in-frame clones here, not all; method: immunoSEQ multiplex PCR. The sample lists 150,000 to 200,000 clones, 75% to 80% occurring once. CDR3 length equals 14 residues. Germline values: CDR1 SGHRS, CDR2 YFSETQ. V trimming: 4 bases; J trimming: 1 base; junction bases outside the gene matches: 1. This TCR was recovered from a woman in her 50s in good health and CMV-seropositive. Sequencing input: PBMCs. The chain carries TRBV5-1 and TRBJ2-5, with 10 bases aligning to TRBD1. CDR3 loop: CASSDRGPQETQYF. The DNA for the CDR3 is TGCGCCAGCAGCGACAGGGGGCCCCAAGAGACCCAGTACTTC.